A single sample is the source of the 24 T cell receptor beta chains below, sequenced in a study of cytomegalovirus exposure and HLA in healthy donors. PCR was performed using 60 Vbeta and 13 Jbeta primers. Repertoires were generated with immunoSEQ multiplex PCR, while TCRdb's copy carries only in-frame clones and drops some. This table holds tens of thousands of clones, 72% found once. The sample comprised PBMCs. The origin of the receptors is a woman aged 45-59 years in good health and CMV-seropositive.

This chain's CDR3 is CASSTGGYGYTF. DNA of the CDR3: TGTGCCAGCAGTACAGGCGGCTATGGCTACACCTTC. This chain uses TRBV6-5 with TRBJ1-2; tentatively, D is TRBD1 (5 bases). Trimming cost V 5 bases and J 4 bases, with 8 bases left between them. Germline CDR1 is MNHEY and CDR2 is SVGAGI. The CDR3 length is 12 residues.

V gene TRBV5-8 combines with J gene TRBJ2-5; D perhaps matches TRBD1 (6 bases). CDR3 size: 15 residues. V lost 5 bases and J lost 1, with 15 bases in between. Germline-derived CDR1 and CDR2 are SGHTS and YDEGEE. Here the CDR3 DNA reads TGTGCCAGCAGACTAGGAATCAGGGGCCAAGAGACCCAGTACTTC. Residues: CASRLGIRGQETQYF.

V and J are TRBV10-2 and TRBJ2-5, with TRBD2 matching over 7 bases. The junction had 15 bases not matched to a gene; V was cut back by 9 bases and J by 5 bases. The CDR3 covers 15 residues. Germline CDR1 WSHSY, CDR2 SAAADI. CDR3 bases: TGCGCCAGTATCTCTGGCGGGAGCGGAGGGGAGACCCAGTACTTC. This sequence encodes CASISGGSGGETQYF.

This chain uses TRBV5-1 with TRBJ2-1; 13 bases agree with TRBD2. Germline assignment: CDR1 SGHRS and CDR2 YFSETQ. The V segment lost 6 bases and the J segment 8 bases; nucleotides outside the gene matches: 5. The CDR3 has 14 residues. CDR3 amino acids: CASKGLAGDYEQFF. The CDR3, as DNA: TGCGCCAGCAAAGGACTAGCGGGGGATTATGAGCAGTTCTTC.

CDR3 nucleotide sequence: TGTGCCAGCAGTTCTACCGGGACAGGGAAAGGCGAGCAGTACTTC. It codes for CASSSTGTGKGEQYF. This rearrangement joins TRBV28 to TRBJ2-7; 9 bases are shared with TRBD1. Germline V lookup: CDR1 MDHEN, CDR2 SYDVKM. V was pared by 4 bases and J by 6 bases, with 10 bases of the junction left unmatched. This CDR3 has 15 amino acids.

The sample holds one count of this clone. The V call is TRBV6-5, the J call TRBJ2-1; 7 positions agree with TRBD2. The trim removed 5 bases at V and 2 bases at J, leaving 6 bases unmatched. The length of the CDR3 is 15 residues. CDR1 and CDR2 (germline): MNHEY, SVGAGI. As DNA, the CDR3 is TGTGCCAGCAGTGTGTACGCGGGGGCCTACAATGAGCAGTTCTTC. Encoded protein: CASSVYAGAYNEQFF.

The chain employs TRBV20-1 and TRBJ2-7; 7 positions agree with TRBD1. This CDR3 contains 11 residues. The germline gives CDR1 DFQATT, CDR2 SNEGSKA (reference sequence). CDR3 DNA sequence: TGCAGCACAGGGGTGGGCTACGAGCAGTACTTC. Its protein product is CSTGVGYEQYF.

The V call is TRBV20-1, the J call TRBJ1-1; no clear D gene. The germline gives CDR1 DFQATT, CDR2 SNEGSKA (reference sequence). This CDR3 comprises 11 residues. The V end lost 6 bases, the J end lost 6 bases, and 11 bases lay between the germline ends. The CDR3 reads CSAEGRAEAFF. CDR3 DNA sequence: TGCAGTGCCGAGGGTAGGGCTGAAGCTTTCTTT.

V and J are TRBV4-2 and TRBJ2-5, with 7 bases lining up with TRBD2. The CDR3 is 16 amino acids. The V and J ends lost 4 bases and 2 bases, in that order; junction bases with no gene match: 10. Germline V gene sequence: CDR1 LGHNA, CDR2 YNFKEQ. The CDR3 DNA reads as TGTGCCAGCAGCCTCCACGGGGCTAGCGGACAAGAGACCCAGTACTTC. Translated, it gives CASSLHGASGQETQYF.

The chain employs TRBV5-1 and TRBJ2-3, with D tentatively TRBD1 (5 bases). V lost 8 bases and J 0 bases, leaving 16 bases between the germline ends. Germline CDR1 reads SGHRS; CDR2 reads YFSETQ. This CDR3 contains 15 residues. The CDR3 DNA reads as TGCGCCAGTATGTGGGGCGCCCTAAGCACAGATACGCAGTATTTT. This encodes CASMWGALSTDTQYF.

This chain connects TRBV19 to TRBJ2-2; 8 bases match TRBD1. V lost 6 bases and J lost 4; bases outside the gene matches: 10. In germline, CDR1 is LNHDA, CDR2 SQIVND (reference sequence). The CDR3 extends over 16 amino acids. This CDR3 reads CASRTLRTGPTGELFF. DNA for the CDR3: TGTGCCAGTAGAACTCTCCGGACAGGGCCCACCGGGGAGCTGTTTTTT.

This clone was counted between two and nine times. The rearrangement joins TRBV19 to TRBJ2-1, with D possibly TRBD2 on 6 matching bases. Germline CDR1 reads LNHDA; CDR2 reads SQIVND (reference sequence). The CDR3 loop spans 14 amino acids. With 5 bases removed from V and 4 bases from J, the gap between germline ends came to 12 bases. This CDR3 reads CASSLLADYNEQFF. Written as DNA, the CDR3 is TGTGCCAGTAGTCTACTAGCAGATTACAATGAGCAGTTCTTC.

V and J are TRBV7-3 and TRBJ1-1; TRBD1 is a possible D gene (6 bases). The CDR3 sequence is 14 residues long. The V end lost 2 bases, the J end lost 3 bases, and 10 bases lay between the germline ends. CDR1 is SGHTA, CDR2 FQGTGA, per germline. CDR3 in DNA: TGTGCCAGCAGCTTAGGGCAGGGGCACACTGAAGCTTTCTTT. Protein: CASSLGQGHTEAFF. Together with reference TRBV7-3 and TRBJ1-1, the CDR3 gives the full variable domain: GAGVSQTPSNKVTEKGKYVELRCDPISGHTALYWYRQSLGQGPEFLIYFQGTGAADDSGLPNDRFFAVRPEGSVSTLKIQRTERGDSAVYLCASSLGQGHTEAFFGQGTRLTVV.

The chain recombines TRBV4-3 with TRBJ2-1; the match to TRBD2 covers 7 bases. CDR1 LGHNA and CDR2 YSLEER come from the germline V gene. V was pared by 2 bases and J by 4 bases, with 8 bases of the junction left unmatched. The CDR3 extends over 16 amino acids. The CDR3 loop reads CASSQTFGGFYNEQFF. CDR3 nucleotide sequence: TGCGCCAGCAGCCAAACATTCGGGGGGTTTTACAATGAGCAGTTCTTC.

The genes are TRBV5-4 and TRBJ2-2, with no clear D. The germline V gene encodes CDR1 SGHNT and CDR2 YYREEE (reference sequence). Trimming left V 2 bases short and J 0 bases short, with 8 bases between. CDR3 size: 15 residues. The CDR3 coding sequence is TGTGCCAGCAGCTTTGGCTTATCGAACACCGGGGAGCTGTTTTTT. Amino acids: CASSFGLSNTGELFF.

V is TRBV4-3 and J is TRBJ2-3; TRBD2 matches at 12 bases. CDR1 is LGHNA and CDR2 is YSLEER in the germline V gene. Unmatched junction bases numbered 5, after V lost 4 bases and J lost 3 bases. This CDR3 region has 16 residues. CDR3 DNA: TGCGCCAGCAGCCCAAAAGGGACTAGCGGGACAGATACGCAGTATTTT. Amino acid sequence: CASSPKGTSGTDTQYF.

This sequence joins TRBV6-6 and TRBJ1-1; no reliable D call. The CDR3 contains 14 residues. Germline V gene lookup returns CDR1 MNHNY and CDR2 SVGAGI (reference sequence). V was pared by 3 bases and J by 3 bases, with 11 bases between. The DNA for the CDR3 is TGTGCCAGCAGTTATACTAAGAGGGACACTGAAGCTTTCTTT. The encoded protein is CASSYTKRDTEAFF.

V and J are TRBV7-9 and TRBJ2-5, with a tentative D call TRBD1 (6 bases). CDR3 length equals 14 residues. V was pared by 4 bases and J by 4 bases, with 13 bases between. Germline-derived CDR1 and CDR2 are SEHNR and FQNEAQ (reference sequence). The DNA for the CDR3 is TGTGCCAGCAGCTCGACAGGAACGGGAGAGACCCAGTACTTC. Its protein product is CASSSTGTGETQYF.

CDR3 residues: CASSQERAYQETQYF. CDR3 DNA sequence: TGTGCCAGCAGCCAAGAGCGGGCCTACCAAGAGACCCAGTACTTC. The V and J genes are TRBV4-2 and TRBJ2-5, with D tentatively TRBD2 (5 bases). V was cut by 0 bases and J by 0 bases, with 8 bases left in between. Germline V gene lookup returns CDR1 LGHNA and CDR2 YNFKEQ. This CDR3 comprises 15 residues.

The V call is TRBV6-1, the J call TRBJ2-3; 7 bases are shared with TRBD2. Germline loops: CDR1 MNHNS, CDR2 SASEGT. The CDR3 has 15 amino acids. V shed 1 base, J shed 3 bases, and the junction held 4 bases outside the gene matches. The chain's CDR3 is CASSEELGGTDTQYF. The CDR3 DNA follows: TGTGCCAGCAGTGAAGAACTCGGGGGGACAGATACGCAGTATTTT.

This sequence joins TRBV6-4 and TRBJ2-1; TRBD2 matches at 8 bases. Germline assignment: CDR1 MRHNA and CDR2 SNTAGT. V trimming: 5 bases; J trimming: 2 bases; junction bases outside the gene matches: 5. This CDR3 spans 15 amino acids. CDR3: CASSILAGPYNEQFF. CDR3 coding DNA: TGTGCCAGCAGTATTTTAGCGGGACCCTACAATGAGCAGTTCTTC.

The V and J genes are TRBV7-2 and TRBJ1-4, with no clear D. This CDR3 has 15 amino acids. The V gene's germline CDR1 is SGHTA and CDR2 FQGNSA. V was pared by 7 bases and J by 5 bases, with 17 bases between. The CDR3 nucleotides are TGTGCCAGCACCCCCGGAGGGCCCCTCAATGAAAAACTGTTTTTT. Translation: CASTPGGPLNEKLFF.

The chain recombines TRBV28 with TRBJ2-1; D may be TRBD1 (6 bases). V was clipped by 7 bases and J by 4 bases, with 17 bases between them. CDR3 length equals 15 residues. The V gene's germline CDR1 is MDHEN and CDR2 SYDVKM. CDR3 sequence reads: CASTQGGGGYNEQFF. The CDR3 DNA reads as TGTGCCAGCACCCAAGGGGGTGGGGGTTACAATGAGCAGTTCTTC.

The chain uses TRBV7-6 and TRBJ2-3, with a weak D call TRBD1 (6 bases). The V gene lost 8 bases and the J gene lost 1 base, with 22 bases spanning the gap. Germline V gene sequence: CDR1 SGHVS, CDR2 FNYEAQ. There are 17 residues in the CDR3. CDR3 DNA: TGTGCCAGCGGGGCTGAGCTGGGGGCCTTGCGCACAGATACGCAGTATTTT. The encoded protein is CASGAELGALRTDTQYF.